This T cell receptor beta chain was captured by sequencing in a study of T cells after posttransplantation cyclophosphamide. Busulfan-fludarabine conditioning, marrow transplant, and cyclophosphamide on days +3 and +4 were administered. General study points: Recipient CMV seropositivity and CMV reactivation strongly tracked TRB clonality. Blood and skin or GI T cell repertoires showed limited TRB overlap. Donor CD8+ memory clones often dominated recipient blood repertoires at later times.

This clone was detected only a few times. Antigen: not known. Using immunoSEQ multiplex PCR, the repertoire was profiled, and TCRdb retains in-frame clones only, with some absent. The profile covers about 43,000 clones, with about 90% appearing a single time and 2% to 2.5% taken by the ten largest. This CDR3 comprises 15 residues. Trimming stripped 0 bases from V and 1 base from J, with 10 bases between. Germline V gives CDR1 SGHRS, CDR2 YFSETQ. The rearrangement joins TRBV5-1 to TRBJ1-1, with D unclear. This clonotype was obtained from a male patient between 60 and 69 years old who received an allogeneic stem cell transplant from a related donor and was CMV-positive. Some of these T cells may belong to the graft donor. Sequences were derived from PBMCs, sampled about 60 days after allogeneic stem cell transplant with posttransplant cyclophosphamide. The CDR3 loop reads CASSLAGVRNTEAFF. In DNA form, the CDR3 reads TGCGCCAGCAGCTTGGCCGGGGTGCGGAACACTGAAGCTTTCTTT.